The sequence of this T cell receptor (beta chain) was determined in a study of T cells expressing NK-cell markers. The authors made TCR beta cDNA libraries by 5'RACE template switching. This switching added a universal primer site and UMIs. Reprocessing the 5' RACE reads, TCRdb reports a single entry for every CDR3 protein and omits DNA. This sample's table reports more than 400,000 distinct CDR3 sequences. Germline loops: CDR1 LGHNA, CDR2 YSLEER. CDR3 length equals 14 residues. The rearrangement joins TRBV4-3 to TRBJ1-6; TCRdb outputs TRBD1, but without DNA this stays unchecked. This sequence was found in a woman aged 18-70 years in good health. Sequencing used blood T cells: a sorted CD56 or NKG2C T cell subset, CD4+ or CD8+ T cells, or bulk PBMC T cells (not recorded which). The CDR3 loop reads CASSQGTDNSPLHF.